A selection of T cell receptor beta chains follows, all from one sample in a study of metastatic and nonmetastatic thyroid tumors. TCRdb re-called the PCR reads via MiXCR. The table shows approximately 28,000 clones, with around 25% occurring only once. Sequencing input: blood. These receptors were taken from a female donor with papillary thyroid cancer or a benign thyroid nodule (not recorded which). Some clones in this sample may be carry-over from other donors' samples. Both conserved end residues are part of each CDR3. The D gene is left open where the match is weak. Size is omitted from some rows. Given values are once, few, many or a class for expanded clones.

TRBV7-2	TRBJ2-1	.	few	CASSFTPELCF	TGTGCCAGCAGCTTTACCCCTGAGCTTTGTTTC
TRBV18	TRBJ1-4	TRBD1	many	CASSPGQVIPNEKLFF	TGTGCCAGCTCACCCGGACAGGTTATCCCTAATGAAAAACTGTTTTTT
TRBV29-1	TRBJ2-2	.	.	CSVSPGSVAGELFF	TGCAGCGTGTCCCCAGGGTCGGTCGCCGGGGAGCTGTTTTTT
TRBV7-3	TRBJ1-1	.	.	CATDPGPDATEAFF	TGTGCCACAGACCCGGGGCCCGACGCCACTGAAGCTTTCTTT
TRBV7-6	TRBJ2-1	.	.	CASSLASQGDGWLGYEQFF	TGTGCCAGCAGCTTAGCGTCCCAGGGTGATGGTTGGCTTGGCTACGAGCAGTTCTTC
TRBV9	TRBJ2-1	.	many	CASSASRDGEDNEQFF	TGTGCCAGCAGCGCTTCTCGGGACGGAGAGGACAATGAGCAGTTCTTC
TRBV3-1	TRBJ2-3	TRBD2	many	CASSQVSGRTDTQYF	TGTGCCAGCAGCCAAGTAAGCGGGAGGACAGATACGCAGTATTTT
TRBV6-1	TRBJ1-3	.	few	CASTQGSFGGNTIYF	TGTGCCAGCACCCAGGGTTCATTCGGTGGAAACACCATATATTTT
TRBV2	TRBJ1-1	.	many	CASSGDFTKTEAFF	TGTGCCAGCAGTGGGGACTTTACCAAAACTGAAGCTTTCTTT
TRBV12-3/TRBV12-4	TRBJ2-7	TRBD2	.	CASSSGLAAQYF	TGTGCCAGCAGTTCGGGACTAGCGGCGCAGTACTTC
TRBV5-1	TRBJ2-7	.	.	CASSLGPGGEQYF	TGCGCCAGCAGTTTGGGCCCCGGCGGCGAGCAGTACTTC
TRBV27	TRBJ2-2	.	few	CASSPLAGYLFF	TGTGCCAGCAGTCCCTTGGCCGGGTATCTGTTTTTT
TRBV28	TRBJ2-7	.	.	CARRERAYEQYF	TGTGCCAGAAGGGAAAGAGCCTACGAGCAGTACTTC
TRBV19	TRBJ2-7	TRBD1	many	CASGLGQGAYEQYF	TGTGCCAGTGGCCTCGGACAGGGTGCGTACGAGCAGTACTTC
TRBV28	TRBJ1-5	TRBD1	few	CASSLLTGGIQPQHF	TGTGCCAGCAGTTTGCTGACAGGGGGCATTCAGCCCCAGCATTTT